Shown below are 22 T cell receptor beta chains from a single sample sequenced in a study of monozygotic twins with inflammatory bowel disease. Using the 5' RACE reads, TCRdb records one entry per CDR3 protein without DNA. The sample has about 210,000 distinct CDR3 sequences. The material sequenced was blood. The origin of the receptors is a human donor with ulcerative colitis or Crohn's disease, or a healthy co-twin of an affected twin (not recorded which).

The rearrangement uses TRBV4-2 and TRBJ1-6. The CDR3 has 15 amino acids. In germline, CDR1 is LGHNA, CDR2 YNFKEQ. The CDR3 reads CASRMVSSYNSPLHF.

This chain links TRBV12-3 or TRBV12-4 with TRBJ1-2; TCRdb calls TRBD1, which cannot be checked without DNA. This CDR3 contains 13 residues. The CDR3 loop is CASSNRINYGYTF.

The J gene is TRBJ1-4, the V gene TRBV23-1; the D call from TCRdb, TRBD1, cannot be confirmed without DNA. TRBV23-1 is noted as an ORF with a role that remains uncertain. This CDR3 has 14 amino acids. CDR3 amino acids: CASSRQPVSEKLFF.

CDR3 loop: CASSYSAGGAYEQYF. V gene TRBV6-5 combines with J gene TRBJ2-7; the D gene TCRdb calls, TRBD2, cannot be checked with no DNA. The CDR3 sequence is 15 residues long. Germline lookup yields CDR1 MNHEY and CDR2 SVGAGI.

The chain employs TRBV3-1 and TRBJ2-7; TCRdb reports TRBD2, a call that lacks DNA to check it against. Per the germline V gene, CDR1 is LGHDT and CDR2 is YNNKEL (reference sequence). The CDR3 totals 14 residues. CDR3 loop: CASSQTSSGDEQYF.

J is TRBJ1-3 and V is TRBV5-1; with no DNA, the TCRdb D assignment of TRBD1 cannot be verified. The CDR3 totals 15 residues. CDR1 and CDR2 (germline): SGHRS, YFSETQ. This chain's CDR3 is CASSLAGTRGNTIYF.

The rearrangement joins TRBV12-3 or TRBV12-4 to TRBJ1-1. The CDR3 runs 12 residues. The CDR3 here is CASSWPSGEAFF.

V is TRBV12-3 or TRBV12-4 and J is TRBJ1-5. The CDR3 spans 12 residues. CDR3 region: CASSVTGGAQHF.

CDR3 in amino acids: CSAHTRRTPDTQYF. The rearrangement links TRBV20-1 to TRBJ2-3. From germline, CDR1 is DFQATT and CDR2 SNEGSKA (reference sequence). The CDR3 is 14 amino acids.

The V call is TRBV9, the J call TRBJ2-2; TCRdb calls TRBD2, which cannot be checked without DNA. Germline CDR1 is SGDLS and CDR2 is YYNGEE. The CDR3 runs 15 residues. CDR3 loop: CASSEEGLNTGELFF.

The chain carries TRBV5-5 and TRBJ2-6. Germline CDR1 reads SGHKS; CDR2 reads YYEKEE (reference sequence). This CDR3 has 16 amino acids. CDR3 sequence: CASSLDGWRGANVLTF.

The chain recombines TRBV12-3 or TRBV12-4 with TRBJ1-5; TCRdb selects TRBD1, and the lack of DNA leaves this call unchecked. The CDR3 contains 17 residues. The CDR3 reads CASSSGTGAYSNQPQHF.

CDR3 amino acids: CASSMGAPREKLFF. The V call is TRBV12-3 or TRBV12-4, the J call TRBJ1-4. The CDR3 covers 14 residues.

The J gene is TRBJ2-1, the V gene TRBV5-1. The CDR3 totals 15 residues. Germline assignment: CDR1 SGHRS and CDR2 YFSETQ. The CDR3 loop is CASSLYGVPYNEQFF.

This chain links TRBV10-3 with TRBJ2-7; TCRdb calls TRBD2, which cannot be checked without DNA. The germline V gene encodes CDR1 ENHRY and CDR2 SYGVKD. The CDR3 is 14 residues long. CDR3: CAISERGETYEQYF.

The chain couples TRBV29-1 to TRBJ2-1; TCRdb reports TRBD1, a call that lacks DNA to check it against. There are 14 residues in the CDR3. CDR1 and CDR2 (germline): SQVTM, ANQGSEA. CDR3 amino acids: CSVETGGSYNEQFF.

The chain has TRBV18 and TRBJ2-3; lacking DNA, the TRBD1 call made by TCRdb goes unchecked. The CDR3 sequence is 14 residues long. From germline, CDR1 is KGHSH and CDR2 LQKENI. The CDR3 spells CASSPRQGTDTQYF.

The V gene is TRBV12-3 or TRBV12-4, the J gene TRBJ2-6. The CDR3 has 14 residues. CDR3 residues: CASGWYSGANVLTF.

The genes are TRBV12-3 or TRBV12-4 and TRBJ2-3; without DNA, the TCRdb call of TRBD1 cannot be checked. This CDR3 has 14 residues. The CDR3 sequence is CASSFGDHTDTQYF.

This chain uses TRBV5-1 with TRBJ1-2; with no DNA, the TCRdb D assignment of TRBD1 cannot be verified. The CDR3 sequence is 13 residues long. The V gene's germline CDR1 is SGHRS and CDR2 YFSETQ. The CDR3 is CASSSRQQDGYTF.

This chain connects TRBV7-9 to TRBJ2-3. Germline lookup yields CDR1 SEHNR and CDR2 FQNEAQ (reference sequence). The CDR3 spans 13 residues. Here the CDR3 reads CASIFLSTDTQYF.

The genes are TRBV7-7 and TRBJ2-5; TCRdb gives TRBD1 as the D gene, but with no DNA this cannot be confirmed. Germline values: CDR1 SSHAT, CDR2 FNYEAQ (reference sequence). This CDR3 has 15 residues. The CDR3 here is CASSLRGTPQETQYF.